This section outlines one TCR beta chain sequence together with its context. Its antigen remains unknown. The data were taken from a study of shared clonotypes between healthy human individuals. Study results and limitations: Collection of samples was limited to blood; tissue repertoires likely differ.

The test was conducted at deep level. Each subset's genomic DNA was shared equally among a number of immunoSEQ plates. The protocol was immunoSEQ multiplex PCR, while the TCRdb copy is restricted to in-frame clones and leaves out a portion. Here the sample spans about 610,000 clones, around 97% being singletons. The TCR comes from a woman in her twenties or thirties in good health. Specimen: naive CD4+ T cells sorted from blood. The subset: CD45RA+ positively selected.

The CDR3 coding sequence is TGTGCCAGCAGCTCCGGGACAGGGATTCAGCCCCAGCATTTT. Protein: CASSSGTGIQPQHF. The chain has TRBV6-5 and TRBJ1-5; 9 bases align to TRBD1. The CDR3 runs to 14 residues. Germline assignment: CDR1 MNHEY and CDR2 SVGAGI. V gave up 6 bases and J gave up 6 bases; unmatched junction bases: 6.